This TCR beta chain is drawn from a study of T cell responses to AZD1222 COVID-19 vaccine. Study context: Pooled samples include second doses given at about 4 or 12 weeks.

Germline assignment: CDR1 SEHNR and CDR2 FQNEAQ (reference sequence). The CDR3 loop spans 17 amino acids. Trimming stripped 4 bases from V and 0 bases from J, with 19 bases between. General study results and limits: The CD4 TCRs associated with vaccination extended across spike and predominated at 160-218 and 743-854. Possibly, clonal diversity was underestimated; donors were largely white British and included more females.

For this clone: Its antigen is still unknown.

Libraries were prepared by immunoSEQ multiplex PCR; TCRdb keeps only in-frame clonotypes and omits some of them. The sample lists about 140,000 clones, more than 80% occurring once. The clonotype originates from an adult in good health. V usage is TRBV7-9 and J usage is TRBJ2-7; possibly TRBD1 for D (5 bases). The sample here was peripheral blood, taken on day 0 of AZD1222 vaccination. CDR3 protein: CASSSGIPTVSSYEQYF. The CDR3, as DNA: TGTGCCAGCAGCTCAGGGATCCCGACGGTTAGCTCCTACGAGCAGTACTTC.